Reported below is one T cell receptor (beta chain). This same CDR3 is encoded by further DNA sequences in the sample. A deep-level run was used for the assay. Ten immunoSEQ deep assay plates were used to sequence unsorted PBMC DNA. The data were produced by immunoSEQ multiplex PCR, yet TCRdb's version contains in-frame clones alone and is incomplete. Of fewer than 600,000 clones listed, roughly 83% were seen once; the top ten hold roughly 13%. The entry originates in a study of shared clonotypes between healthy human individuals. The CDR3 runs 13 residues. Germline V gene sequence: CDR1 LNHDA, CDR2 SQIVND (reference sequence). V shed 2 bases and J 4 bases; nucleotides not matched to a gene: 1.

The receptor comes from a woman aged 35 to 49 in good health. Some clones in this sample may be carry-over from other donors' samples. The chain has TRBV19 and TRBJ1-2; 7 nucleotides match TRBD1. Material: PBMCs. In DNA, the CDR3 is TGTGCCAGTAGTATACGGGACAGCTATGGCTACACCTTC. Amino acids: CASSIRDSYGYTF.